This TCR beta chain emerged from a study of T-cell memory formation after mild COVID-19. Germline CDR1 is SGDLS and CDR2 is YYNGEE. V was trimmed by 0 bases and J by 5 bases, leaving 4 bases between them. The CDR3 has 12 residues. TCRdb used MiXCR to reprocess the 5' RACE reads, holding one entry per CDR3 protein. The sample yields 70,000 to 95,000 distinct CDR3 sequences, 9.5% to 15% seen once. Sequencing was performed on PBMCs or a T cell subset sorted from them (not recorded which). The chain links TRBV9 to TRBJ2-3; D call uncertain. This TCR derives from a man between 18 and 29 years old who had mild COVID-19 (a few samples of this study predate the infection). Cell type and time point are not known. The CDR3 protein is CASSVVEDTQYF. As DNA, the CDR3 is TGTGCCAGCAGCGTAGTTGAAGATACGCAGTATTTT.